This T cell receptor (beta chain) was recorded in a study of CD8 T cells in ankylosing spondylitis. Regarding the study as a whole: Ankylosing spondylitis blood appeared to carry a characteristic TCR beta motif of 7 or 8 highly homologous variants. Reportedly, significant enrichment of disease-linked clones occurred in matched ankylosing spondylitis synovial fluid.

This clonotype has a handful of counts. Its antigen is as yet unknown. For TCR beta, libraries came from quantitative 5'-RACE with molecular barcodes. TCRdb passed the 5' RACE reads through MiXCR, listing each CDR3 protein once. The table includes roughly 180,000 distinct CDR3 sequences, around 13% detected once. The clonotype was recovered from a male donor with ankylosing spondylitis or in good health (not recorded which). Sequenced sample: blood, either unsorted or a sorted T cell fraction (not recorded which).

CDR3 sequence (DNA): TGCAGCGTTGAGGGGCAGCTCTATGGCTACACCTTC. Its protein is CSVEGQLYGYTF. The chain carries TRBV29-1 and TRBJ1-2; a possible D gene is TRBD1 (5 bases). The CDR3 contains 12 residues. Trimming shortened V by 3 bases and J by 4 bases, and 9 bases separated the two germline ends. Germline loops: CDR1 SQVTM, CDR2 ANQGSEA. The whole variable domain, filled in from reference TRBV29-1 and TRBJ1-2, reads SAVISQKPSRDICQRGTSLTIQCQVDSQVTMMFWYRQQPGQSLTLIATANQGSEATYESGFVIDKFPISRPNLTFSTLTVSNMSPEDSSIYLCSVEGQLYGYTFGSGTRLTVV.